These 9 T cell receptor beta chains were all obtained from the same sample, sequenced in a study of cytomegalovirus exposure and HLA in healthy donors. PCR used 60 Vbeta primers and 13 Jbeta primers. Generated by immunoSEQ multiplex PCR, the TCRdb table keeps only in-frame clones and is missing some. This specimen shows 100,000 to 150,000 clones; the ten leading clones hold approximately 1.5%. The source material was PBMCs. The receptors were sampled from a woman aged 40 to 50 in good health and CMV-seronegative.

This chain uses TRBV6-5 with TRBJ1-5; 9 nucleotides agree with TRBD1. Germline V lookup: CDR1 MNHEY, CDR2 SVGAGI. The CDR3 runs 15 residues. With V trimmed by 9 bases and J by 2 bases, 8 bases remained unmatched. CDR3 coding DNA: TGTGCCAGTAACAGGGGGCTAGGAGGCAATCAGCCCCAGCATTTT. Translated, it gives CASNRGLGGNQPQHF.

The genes are TRBV7-2 and TRBJ1-6; tentatively, D is TRBD1 (6 bases). The CDR3 is 14 amino acids. Germline V CDR1 and CDR2: SGHTA, FQGNSA. The ends were cut back, 2 bases at V and 14 bases at J, with 16 bases in the middle. CDR3 residues: CASSLQGRPGSLHF. The CDR3 DNA is TGTGCCAGCAGCTTACAGGGGCGGCCGGGATCCCTCCACTTT.

CDR3 nucleotide sequence: TGTGCCAGCAGTGAAAGTAGGGGTAGCAATCAGCCCCAGCATTTT. Translating gives CASSESRGSNQPQHF. The gene calls are TRBV2 and TRBJ1-5; possible D gene TRBD1, 5 bases. This CDR3 comprises 15 residues. The germline V gene has CDR1 SNHLY and CDR2 FYNNEI. V was trimmed by 2 bases and J by 0 bases, leaving 8 bases between them.

The V gene is TRBV27, the J gene TRBJ1-1; no reliable D call. V dropped 8 bases and J dropped 0 bases, with 22 bases sitting between them. The CDR3 has 17 residues. Per germline, CDR1 MNHEY and CDR2 SMNVEV (reference sequence). The CDR3 protein is CASQPWEGRAMNTEAFF. Written as DNA, the CDR3 is TGTGCCAGCCAACCATGGGAGGGTCGGGCAATGAACACTGAAGCTTTCTTT.

The chain uses TRBV29-1 and TRBJ1-2; D unclear. The V and J ends lost 2 bases and 1 base respectively, with 5 bases between them. Germline assignment: CDR1 SQVTM and CDR2 ANQGSEA. The CDR3 length is 12 residues. CDR3 loop: CSVEHSNYGYTF. DNA of the CDR3: TGCAGCGTTGAACACAGTAACTATGGCTACACCTTC.

The chain has TRBV19 and TRBJ2-3, with TRBD2 identical over 9 bases. Germline V gene sequence: CDR1 LNHDA, CDR2 SQIVND (reference sequence). The CDR3 length is 18 residues. With 7 bases clipped from V and 0 bases from J, the junction kept 14 bases outside the gene matches. In nucleotides, the CDR3 is TGTGCCAGTACCGGGCAGCGGGGGGCCGCATATAGCACAGATACGCAGTATTTT. The encoded protein is CASTGQRGAAYSTDTQYF.

The V and J genes are TRBV2 and TRBJ1-1; 7 bases are shared with TRBD1. CDR1 and CDR2 from the germline V gene are SNHLY and FYNNEI. V lost 6 bases, J lost 4 bases, and 11 bases stayed unmatched. The CDR3 contains 15 residues. Here the CDR3 reads CASRGRGRDVTEAFF. CDR3 nucleotides: TGTGCCAGCAGGGGAAGGGGGCGAGACGTCACTGAAGCTTTCTTT.

J is TRBJ1-1 and V is TRBV9; the D gene is possibly TRBD1 (5 bases). Germline values: CDR1 SGDLS, CDR2 YYNGEE. CDR3 size: 15 residues. Trimming removed 7 bases at V and 3 bases at J, with 19 bases between. Here the CDR3 DNA reads TGTGCCAGCTCGGAAGGGTGGGGCACGGACACTGAAGCTTTCTTT. Its protein product is CASSEGWGTDTEAFF.

V usage is TRBV7-9 and J usage is TRBJ2-7; 9 nucleotides agree with TRBD2. Germline-derived CDR1 and CDR2 are SEHNR and FQNEAQ (reference sequence). The CDR3 is 14 residues long. The J segment lost 7 bases and the V segment lost 1 base, leaving 5 bases of the junction unmatched. The CDR3 is CASSLGGGAGEQYV. The CDR3 DNA reads as TGTGCCAGCAGCTTAGGCGGGGGGGCGGGAGAGCAGTACGTC.